Following are 15 T cell receptor beta chains from one sample sequenced in a study of regulatory T cells in long-lasting Graves disease (dated by TCRdb to the early 2020s). Receptors were amplified or captured by multiplex PCR. Sequencing was performed on an Illumina HiSeq 4000. CDR3 regions were amplified by Arm-PCR with iRepertoire HTBI primers to construct TCR beta libraries. TCRdb trimmed the raw reads at Q25, called clones with MiXCR and kept productive beta chains. Each entry merges the rows of one CDR3 protein and shows their most common DNA and genes. This sample lists roughly 260,000 distinct CDR3 sequences; around 18% were detected once. The ten largest clones take up 13% to 15% of the sample. The label giving this sample's time point can be read as: newly diagnosed GD, antithyroid drugs for less than 3 months. For both TCR sequencing and RNA sequencing, RNA was extracted from PBMCs using TRIzol.

These records were also assigned to another study, of T cells in Graves' hyperthyroidism and ophthalmopathy.

The source was peripheral blood mononuclear cells (PBMCs), collected at new diagnosis, from a patient treated with antithyroid drugs. Source of these receptors: a woman under 40 with Graves disease. Donor details come from another sample of the same person, matched by shared clones.

This clonotype was found many times. V gene TRBV14 combines with J gene TRBJ1-1; possible D gene TRBD1, 6 bases. The germline V gene encodes CDR1 SGHDN and CDR2 FVKESK. The CDR3 loop spans 14 amino acids. V lost 7 bases, J lost 1 base, and 13 bases lay in between. The CDR3 loop reads CASIKGGRNTEAFF. CDR3 DNA sequence: TGTGCCAGCATTAAAGGGGGAAGGAACACTGAAGCTTTCTTT.

There are many counts of this clonotype. V usage is TRBV20-1 and J usage is TRBJ2-4, with D unresolved. With 3 bases removed from V and 3 bases from J, the gap between germline ends came to 9 bases. CDR1 and CDR2 (germline): DFQATT, SNEGSKA (reference sequence). This CDR3 has 13 amino acids. The CDR3: CSARTPGKNIQYF. CDR3 in DNA: TGCAGTGCTAGGACCCCCGGCAAAAACATTCAGTACTTC.

This clonotype appeared many times. CDR3 in DNA: TGCGCCAGCAGCCCGGGGGACAGGAGCACAGATACGCAGTATTTT. It yields the protein CASSPGDRSTDTQYF. The genes are TRBV5-1 and TRBJ2-3; 8 nucleotides match TRBD1. Germline-derived CDR1 and CDR2 are SGHRS and YFSETQ. This CDR3 spans 15 amino acids. Unmatched junction bases numbered 4, after V lost 4 bases and J lost 0 bases.

This clonotype was detected many times. This sequence joins TRBV10-1 and TRBJ1-2; D is unclear. The CDR3 covers 13 residues. V was pared by 3 bases and J by 8 bases, with 13 bases between. Germline V CDR1 and CDR2: WNHNN, SYGVQD (reference sequence). The CDR3 coding sequence is TGCGCCAGCAGTGAACACGTCGATACGGGCTACACCTTC. Amino acid sequence: CASSEHVDTGYTF.

This clonotype was seen more than once but under ten times. The CDR3 carries no conserved terminal phenylalanine or tryptophan, so it likely arises from a read error. No DNA is shown, since the ends of the CDR3 on it are uncertain; the CDR3 is the one TCRdb lists. J is TRBJ2-1 and V is TRBV24-1; the D call in the table, TRBD1, was not verified against the DNA. Germline V gives CDR1 KGHDR, CDR2 SFDVKD. The CDR3 has 9 residues if both end residues are counted. The CDR3 loop reads CATSLWGLL.

This clonotype occurred many times. The V gene is TRBV5-1, the J gene TRBJ1-6, with a possible D match to TRBD1 (5 bases). Trimming shortened V by 4 bases and J by 6 bases, and 17 bases separated the two germline ends. CDR1 is SGHRS, CDR2 YFSETQ, per germline. This CDR3 is 16 amino acids long. CDR3 loop: CASSQKAGVGNSPLHF. CDR3 DNA sequence: TGCGCCAGCAGCCAGAAGGCGGGGGTAGGTAATTCACCCCTCCACTTT.

This chain joins TRBV2 and TRBJ2-1; 7 nucleotides align to TRBD1. The V gene's germline CDR1 is SNHLY and CDR2 FYNNEI. The CDR3 is made up of 15 amino acids. J was trimmed by 3 bases and V by 6 bases; bases with no gene match: 8. The CDR3 here is CASSLQGKVYNEQFF. CDR3 nucleotides: TGTGCCAGCAGCTTACAGGGGAAGGTCTACAATGAGCAGTTCTTC.

In this sample, this clonotype turned up once. The rearrangement links TRBV28 to TRBJ1-2, with TRBD1 identical over 8 bases. With 8 bases clipped from V and 8 bases from J, the junction kept 10 bases outside the gene matches. CDR1 and CDR2 (germline): MDHEN, SYDVKM. The CDR3 has 13 residues. The CDR3 sequence is CASGGQALVGYTF. CDR3 DNA: TGTGCCAGCGGGGGACAGGCCTTGGTGGGCTACACCTTC.

Comments on this clonotype: A read error is likely here: a far larger clone is one base away. As the CDR3 is not closed by the conserved phenylalanine or tryptophan, this likely results from a read error. The V gene is TRBV20-1, the J gene TRBJ2-3; D might be TRBD1 (5 bases). The J call is in doubt because the DNA end fits TRBJ1-1 better. The CDR3 contains 12 residues. The germline V gene encodes CDR1 DFQATT and CDR2 SNEGSKA (reference sequence). CDR3 in DNA: TGCAGTGCTACCGGGGGGGACACTGAAGCTTTCCTT. The encoded protein is CSATGGDTEAFL.

The sample holds many counts of this clonotype. The V and J genes are TRBV5-5 and TRBJ1-2, with D maybe TRBD1 (5 bases). Germline loops: CDR1 SGHKS, CDR2 YYEKEE (reference sequence). This CDR3 region has 14 residues. Trimming pared 4 bases from V and 8 bases from J, leaving 18 bases between. CDR3 coding DNA: TGTGCCAGCAGCATGCAGGGACTGTCGGGAGGCTACACCTTC. This translates into CASSMQGLSGGYTF.

This clonotype was recorded at least ten times. The V call is TRBV20-1, the J call TRBJ1-2; 8 positions match TRBD1. The CDR3 contains 14 residues. CDR1 and CDR2 (germline): DFQATT, SNEGSKA (reference sequence). The trim removed 2 bases at V and 2 bases at J, leaving 4 bases unmatched. CDR3 coding DNA: TGCAGTGCTAGAATGGGGACAGGAAACTATGGCTACACCTTC. It translates to CSARMGTGNYGYTF.

This clonotype has at least ten counts. J is TRBJ1-1 and V is TRBV9; D possibly corresponds to TRBD1 (6 bases). The CDR3 is 13 amino acids. With 0 bases removed from V and 10 bases from J, the gap between germline ends came to 13 bases. In germline, CDR1 is SGDLS, CDR2 YYNGEE. CDR3 protein: CASSVGQGIAAFF. CDR3 in DNA: TGTGCCAGCAGCGTAGGTCAGGGGATCGCAGCTTTCTTT.

The J gene is TRBJ2-5, the V gene TRBV30, with 8 bases lining up with TRBD2. Germline V gene sequence: CDR1 GTSNPN, CDR2 SVGIG (reference sequence). This CDR3 has 15 residues. The V segment lost 4 bases and the J segment 2 bases; nucleotides outside the gene matches: 9. As DNA, the CDR3 is TGTGCCTGGACCGTCGGGACTAGGAGTCAAGAGACCCAGTACTTC. Its protein product is CAWTVGTRSQETQYF.

The J gene is TRBJ2-6, the V gene TRBV28; D gene unclear. Germline CDR1 reads MDHEN; CDR2 reads SYDVKM. Trimming removed 10 bases at V and 0 bases at J, with 13 bases between. This CDR3 is built from 15 residues. The CDR3 bases are TGTGCCACTCAGGACGCGAACTCTGGGGCCAACGTCCTGACTTTC. It specifies CATQDANSGANVLTF.

This clonotype occurred many times. J is TRBJ2-1 and V is TRBV5-1; D gene unclear. The CDR3 consists of 14 residues. Germline CDR1 and CDR2: SGHRS and YFSETQ. The ends were cut back, 3 bases at V and 5 bases at J, with 12 bases in the middle. The CDR3 region is CASSSKGAHNEQFF. Here the CDR3 DNA reads TGCGCCAGCAGCTCCAAGGGCGCTCACAATGAGCAGTTCTTC. Full variable domain (outside the CDR3, taken from reference TRBV5-1 and TRBJ2-1): KAGVTQTPRYLIKTRGQQVTLSCSPISGHRSVSWYQQTPGQGLQFLFEYFSETQRNKGNFPGRFSGRQFSNSRSEMNVSTLELGDSALYLCASSSKGAHNEQFFGPGTRLTVL.